The text below deals with one T cell receptor (beta chain). The entry originates in a study of blood T cell repertoires in COVID-19. Study-level information: The United States, Italy and Spain were the sources of the acute and convalescent COVID-19 samples. Sample material is recorded as cDNA or gDNA derived from T cells, B-cell-depleted T cells, or PBMCs.

Germline values: CDR1 LGHNA, CDR2 YSLEER. This CDR3 has 17 residues. The J segment lost 4 bases and the V segment lost 3 bases, leaving 13 bases of the junction unmatched. Authors' data handling: By means of reference gene primer amplification, nucleated cell counts were estimated. This table comes from immunoSEQ multiplex PCR, and its TCRdb copy is limited to in-frame clones, with some not included. The D gene and trimming were derived from the DNA, and the V and J assignments and clone size from that table. The table lists more than 200,000 clones, nearly 90% of them singletons. The sequence was collected from a woman aged 40 to 49 who had recovered from COVID-19. The chain links TRBV4-3 to TRBJ2-7; 9 bases are a match to TRBD1. Sequenced: peripheral blood. The CDR3 DNA follows: TGCGCCAGCAGCCAGAGCAAAACAGGGGGCGGAAAATACGAGCAGTACTTC. As protein: CASSQSKTGGGKYEQYF.